These 20 T cell receptor beta chains came from one sample sequenced in a study of regulatory T cells in long-lasting Graves disease. Investigators prepared the TCR beta libraries by applying iRepertoire HTBI primers and Arm-PCR of CDR3 regions. TCRdb fed the multiplex PCR reads into MiXCR, producing one record per CDR3 protein. The table lists 300,000 to 350,000 distinct CDR3 sequences, roughly a fifth of them singletons, with around 30% in the top ten. Noted time point: persistent/refractory GD, antithyroid drugs over 5 years with positive TRAb. From RNA extracted from PBMCs, the TCR library was made. The material sequenced was peripheral blood mononuclear cells (PBMCs), taken when the disease was refractory, from a patient treated with antithyroid drugs. The source is a female donor with Graves disease.

With respect to this clonotype: This may be a read error, as it is one base from a much larger clone. The rearrangement joins TRBV20-1 to TRBJ2-2; a possible D gene is TRBD1 (6 bases). Germline CDR1 DFQATT, CDR2 SNEGSKA (reference sequence). This CDR3 region has 14 residues. The CDR3 bases are TGCGGTGCTAGAGTCTCAGGACAGACCGGGGAGCTGTTTTTT. It specifies CGARVSGQTGELFF.

The gene calls are TRBV29-1 and TRBJ1-1, with 7 bases aligning to TRBD1. Germline trimming cut 3 bases from V and 10 bases from J; bases unmatched to any gene: 8. The CDR3 loop spans 12 amino acids. CDR1 is SQVTM and CDR2 is ANQGSEA in the germline V gene. DNA for the CDR3: TGCAGCGTTGACGACAGGGCGGCGGGAGCTTTCTTT. It specifies CSVDDRAAGAFF.

There are a few counts of this clonotype. The gene calls are TRBV4-3 and TRBJ1-5, with a weak D call TRBD1 (6 bases). This CDR3 region has 15 residues. Germline V gene lookup returns CDR1 LGHNA and CDR2 YSLEER. V shed 0 bases and J shed 5 bases, with 11 bases lying between them. The CDR3 spells CASSQDRDTYQPQHF. As DNA, the CDR3 is TGCGCCAGCAGCCAAGACCGGGACACCTATCAGCCCCAGCATTTT.

This clonotype was observed at least ten times. CDR3 DNA: TGTGCCAGCAGTCCATTCTATGATAGCAATCAGCCCCAGCATTTT. This encodes CASSPFYDSNQPQHF. The V call is TRBV6-1, the J call TRBJ1-5; D call uncertain. CDR1 is MNHNS and CDR2 is SASEGT in the germline V gene. The CDR3 runs 15 residues. The ends were cut back, 5 bases at V and 0 bases at J, with 11 bases in the middle.

This clonotype was detected ten times or more. The J gene is TRBJ2-4, the V gene TRBV12-3 or TRBV12-4; 7 positions agree with TRBD1. J gave up 1 base and V 7 bases, and 4 bases lay outside the gene matches. CDR3 length equals 14 residues. DNA for the CDR3: TGTGCCAGCACCCAGGGGGTTGCCAAAAACATTCAGTACTTC. Amino acids: CASTQGVAKNIQYF.

Note on this clonotype: With a far larger clone one base away, a read error is the likely cause. The chain is built from TRBV6-1 and TRBJ2-5, with TRBD2 matching 12 bases. The length of the CDR3 is 15 residues. CDR1 MNHNS and CDR2 SASEGT come from the germline V gene. Germline trimming cut 6 bases from V and 9 bases from J; bases unmatched to any gene: 11. As DNA, the CDR3 is TGTGCCAGCAGCCGACTAGCGGGGGCCGGGGAGTCCCAGTACTTC. Its protein is CASSRLAGAGESQYF.

A few counts support this clonotype. This chain uses TRBV10-3 with TRBJ1-1; 7 bases line up with TRBD1. Germline CDR1 ENHRY, CDR2 SYGVKD. The CDR3 totals 14 residues. After removal of 4 bases from V and 0 bases from J, the junction contained 2 bases not matched to a gene. The CDR3 sequence is CAISAGGVNTEAFF. The CDR3 DNA sequence: TGTGCCATCAGTGCAGGGGGGGTGAACACTGAAGCTTTCTTT.

This clonotype was counted only a few times. The chain has TRBV4-1 and TRBJ2-5; 7 bases agree with TRBD1. The ends lost 0 bases at V and 4 bases at J; junction bases unmatched: 2. CDR1 MGHRA and CDR2 YSYEKL come from the germline V gene. The CDR3 is 14 amino acids. The CDR3 reads CASSQDDRAETQYF. The CDR3 region has the DNA TGCGCCAGCAGCCAAGATGACAGGGCAGAGACCCAGTACTTC.

This clonotype was seen at least ten times. The V and J genes are TRBV9 and TRBJ1-6, with D hard to call. The CDR3 has 14 amino acids. Germline V gives CDR1 SGDLS, CDR2 YYNGEE. The V and J ends lost 5 bases and 8 bases respectively, with 14 bases between them. The CDR3 reads CASSSGPADSPLHF. CDR3 DNA: TGTGCCAGCAGTTCCGGGCCGGCGGATTCACCCCTCCACTTT.

The chain couples TRBV19 to TRBJ1-2; 11 nucleotides line up with TRBD1. The CDR3 consists of 15 residues. Looked up from germline, CDR1 is LNHDA and CDR2 is SQIVND (reference sequence). The ends lost 6 bases at V and 0 bases at J; junction bases unmatched: 3. CDR3: CASRGQGEPNYGYTF. CDR3 nucleotide sequence: TGTGCCAGTAGGGGACAGGGGGAACCTAACTATGGCTACACCTTC.

This clonotype was seen a single time. Since a much larger clone is just one base distant, this may be a read error. The rearrangement joins TRBV7-2 to TRBJ2-7; D is ambiguous. CDR1 is SGHTA, CDR2 FQGNSA, per germline. CDR3 length equals 11 residues. CDR3 DNA: TGTGTCAGCAGCTTAAGTTTCGAGCAGTACTTC. It is translated as CVSSLSFEQYF.

This clonotype appeared many times. The genes are TRBV10-1 and TRBJ1-1; D unclear. This CDR3 is 15 amino acids long. Germline values: CDR1 WNHNN, CDR2 SYGVQD (reference sequence). V lost 1 base and J 0 bases, leaving 9 bases between the germline ends. CDR3 coding DNA: TGCGCCAGCAGTGAGTGGGCAGAAATGAACACTGAAGCTTTCTTT. It is translated as CASSEWAEMNTEAFF.

V and J are TRBV6-5 and TRBJ2-7; 10 nucleotides agree with TRBD2. V gave up 0 bases and J gave up 0 bases; unmatched junction bases: 11. This CDR3 spans 19 amino acids. Germline V CDR1 and CDR2: MNHEY, SVGAGI. CDR3 sequence (DNA): TGTGCCAGCAGTTACTCTGGTCTAGCGGGGGCGAGGAGCTCCTACGAGCAGTACTTC. Translation gives CASSYSGLAGARSSYEQYF.

To note about this clonotype: The germline gene is not matched at one end of the junction; a read error may be the cause. This chain connects TRBV7-9 to TRBJ1-5; D unclear. CDR3 length equals 14 residues. The germline CDR1 and CDR2 sequences are SEHNR and FQNEAQ (reference sequence). The DNA for the CDR3 is TGCGCCAGCAGCCAAGAACCCGGGAATCAGCCCCAGCATTTT. Its protein is CASSQEPGNQPQHF. Full variable domain (outside the CDR3, taken from reference TRBV7-9 and TRBJ1-5): DTGVSQNPRHKITKRGQNVTFRCDPISEHNRLYWYRQTLGQGPEFLTYFQNEAQLEKSRLLSDRFSAERPKGSFSTLEIQRTEQGDSAMYLCASSQEPGNQPQHFGDGTRLSIL.

This clonotype occurred many times. V and J are TRBV10-2 and TRBJ2-7, with unresolved D. V was pared by 2 bases and J by 5 bases, with 16 bases between. Germline CDR1 is WSHSY and CDR2 is SAAADI. This CDR3 contains 15 residues. The CDR3 loop is CASSESTDPWDEQYF. In nucleotides, the CDR3 is TGCGCCAGCAGTGAGAGTACAGATCCCTGGGACGAGCAGTACTTC.

This clonotype was counted many times. The genes are TRBV7-9 and TRBJ1-1; 8 bases map to TRBD1. Germline V gene data show CDR1 as SEHNR and CDR2 as FQNEAQ (reference sequence). J gave up 4 bases and V 3 bases, and 7 bases lay outside the gene matches. The CDR3 runs 15 residues. Written as DNA, the CDR3 is TGTGCCAGCAGCTTTGTGGGGACAGGAAGCACTGAAGCTTTCTTT. This codes for CASSFVGTGSTEAFF.

This clonotype has at least ten counts. The chain carries TRBV29-1 and TRBJ2-7; 14 positions agree with TRBD2. The germline V gene encodes CDR1 SQVTM and CDR2 ANQGSEA. CDR3 length: 17 residues. Trimming cost V 4 bases and J 5 bases; bases outside gene matches: 13. The chain's CDR3 is CSVAGGLAGDGKDEQYF. As DNA, the CDR3 is TGCAGCGTTGCGGGGGGACTAGCGGGAGATGGGAAGGACGAGCAGTACTTC.

The V and J genes are TRBV7-6 and TRBJ2-2; D not certain. Trimming shortened V by 8 bases and J by 0 bases, and 13 bases separated the two germline ends. Germline CDR1 is SGHVS and CDR2 is FNYEAQ. The CDR3 contains 15 residues. CDR3 sequence: CASAGSRANTGELFF. In DNA, the CDR3 is TGTGCCAGCGCTGGATCCAGAGCGAACACCGGGGAGCTGTTTTTT.

This clonotype was observed many times. CDR3 sequence (DNA): TGTGCCAGCAGCCCAACCGACAGGTACGAGCAGTACTTC. Translated, it gives CASSPTDRYEQYF. This sequence joins TRBV27 and TRBJ2-7; a possible D gene is TRBD1 (6 bases). The CDR3 length is 13 residues. Germline V lookup: CDR1 MNHEY, CDR2 SMNVEV (reference sequence). The germline V and J ends were trimmed by 6 bases and 4 bases, with 13 bases remaining between them.

The chain has TRBV4-3 and TRBJ1-5; 9 nucleotides align to TRBD1. This CDR3 contains 16 residues. Germline CDR1 LGHNA, CDR2 YSLEER. The V and J ends lost 0 bases and 4 bases, in that order; junction bases with no gene match: 4. The CDR3 bases are TGCGCCAGCAGCCAAGATACCGGGACAGGGAATCAGCCCCAGCATTTT. Protein product: CASSQDTGTGNQPQHF.